This T cell receptor beta chain was documented in a study of metastatic and nonmetastatic thyroid tumors. Turning to the study itself: Repertoire data that came from the blood and tumor or nodule tissue of malignant and benign thyroid patients were compared.

With MiXCR, TCRdb reprocessed the PCR reads. The sample holds 20,000 to 30,000 clones, about 26% seen once. The V and J ends lost 5 bases and 5 bases respectively, with 15 bases between them. The CDR3 spans 14 residues. Germline-derived CDR1 and CDR2 are SEHNR and FQNEAQ (reference sequence). This clone was seen at least ten times. The entire patient cohort was treatment-naive prior to thyroid surgery. The sequencing input was blood. This clonotype was obtained from a female donor with papillary thyroid cancer or a benign thyroid nodule (not recorded which). Some clones in this sample may be carry-over from other donors' samples. The V gene is TRBV7-9, the J gene TRBJ2-5, with D perhaps being TRBD1 or TRBD2 (6 bases each). CDR3 loop: CASSPRQGGETQYF. CDR3 DNA sequence: TGTGCCAGCAGCCCCCGGCAAGGGGGGGAGACCCAGTACTTC.